This is a list of T cell receptor beta chains from one sample in a study of blood T cells in healthy people across ages. MiXCR was run by TCRdb on the 5' RACE reads, yielding one entry per CDR3 protein. The sample lists about 1.5 million distinct CDR3 sequences; roughly 40% were seen once. Sequencing used blood. The receptors were sampled from a woman younger than 30 in good health. CDR3s include the opening cysteine and the closing phenylalanine or tryptophan. D genes are given only for firm matches. Some rows mark clone size as missing; the rest say once, few, many or name a class of expanded clone.

j_call | d_call | v_call | clone_size | cdr3_length | cdr3_nt | cdr3_aa
TRBJ2-3 | . | TRBV6-1 | . | 20 | TGTGCCAGCAGTCCGTCCCCCGGCAGGGGTTACTATACAGACACAGATACGCAGTATTTT | CASSPSPGRGYYTDTDTQYF
TRBJ2-3 | TRBD2 | TRBV5-1 | once | 17 | TGCGCCAGCAGCCGCGAAACTAGCGGGAGTGGACCAGATACGCAGTATTTT | CASSRETSGSGPDTQYF
TRBJ1-5 | TRBD1 | TRBV27 | . | 17 | TGTGCCAGCAGTTTAACCCCAAGACAGGGGGCGAGTCAGCCCCAGCATTTT | CASSLTPRQGASQPQHF
TRBJ2-5 | TRBD2 | TRBV5-5 | . | 17 | TGTGCCAGCAGCTTGCGGACTAGCGGGGCCTTCCAAGAGACCCAGTACTTC | CASSLRTSGAFQETQYF
TRBJ2-5 | . | TRBV9 | . | 12 | TGTGCCAGCAGCGGAGAGACCCACTCCCAGTACTTC | CASSGETHSQYF
TRBJ1-2 | TRBD1 | TRBV14 | . | 17 | TGTGCCAGCAGCCAAACCAAGGATCAGGGGGATTCCTATGGCTACACCTTC | CASSQTKDQGDSYGYTF
TRBJ2-7 | TRBD1 | TRBV7-8 | . | 13 | TGTGCCAGCAGCCAGGAATACAGGGGCGAGCAGTACTTC | CASSQEYRGEQYF
TRBJ2-1 | TRBD2 | TRBV7-6 | . | 13 | TGTGCCAGCAGCGCTAGCGGGATTTATGAGCAGTTCTTC | CASSASGIYEQFF
TRBJ1-1 | . | TRBV20-1 | few | 11 | TGCAGTGCCCGACCTGGGTCAGAAGCTTTCTTT | CSARPGSEAFF
TRBJ2-3 | . | TRBV7-9 | . | 15 | TGTGCCAGCAGCTCACAGGGCCCTAGGGCAGATACGCAGTATTTT | CASSSQGPRADTQYF
TRBJ2-7 | . | TRBV20-1 | . | 15 | TGCAGTGCTAGACCAAGGTCGGTAGCGTTTGGCGAGCAGTACTTC | CSARPRSVAFGEQYF
TRBJ2-7 | . | TRBV9 | . | 15 | TGTGCCAGCAGCCTCCATTCCGCTAGCGCCTACGAGCAGTACTTC | CASSLHSASAYEQYF
TRBJ1-4 | . | TRBV12-3/TRBV12-4 | few | 16 | TGTGCCAGCAGTCCAGGGGACTTTTCAACTAATGAAAAACTGTTTTTT | CASSPGDFSTNEKLFF
TRBJ2-7 | . | TRBV25-1 | few | 16 | TGTGCCAGCAGTGAGCTATATGGCGGATCCTCCTACGAGCAGTACTTC | CASSELYGGSSYEQYF
TRBJ1-2 | TRBD1 | TRBV12-3/TRBV12-4 | . | 16 | TGTGCCAGCAGTTTCCACATTACGGGACAGGGCGGAGGCTACACCTTC | CASSFHITGQGGGYTF
TRBJ2-7 | . | TRBV11-2 | . | 11 | TGTGCTACCAAATGGGGCTTCGAGCAGTACTTC | CATKWGFEQYF
TRBJ2-3 | TRBD2 | TRBV7-7 | . | 17 | TGTGCTAGCAGCTTCGGACTAGCGGGTCTGAACACAGATACGCAGTATTTT | CASSFGLAGLNTDTQYF
TRBJ1-6 | . | TRBV12-3/TRBV12-4 | few | 15 | TGTGCCAGCAGACCTATGAGCTCCTATAATTCACCCCTCCACTTT | CASRPMSSYNSPLHF
TRBJ2-7 | . | TRBV3-1 | few | 15 | TGTGCCAGCAGCCAAGATTGGACCGGAGCCTACGAGCAGTACTTC | CASSQDWTGAYEQYF
TRBJ2-7 | . | TRBV6-4 | . | 19 | TGTGCCAGCAGGGCCGGCTGGGGCCCAACTTCCGACTACTACTACGAGCAGTACTTC | CASRAGWGPTSDYYYEQYF
TRBJ1-6 | TRBD1 | TRBV9 | once | 15 | TGTGCCAGCAGCCCCCGGGGACAGAATAATTCACCCCTCCACTTT | CASSPRGQNNSPLHF
TRBJ2-7 | TRBD1 | TRBV9 | few | 14 | TGTGCCAGCAGCCCCACAGGGGCCATCTACGAGCAGTACTTC | CASSPTGAIYEQYF
TRBJ2-7 | . | TRBV6-1 | . | 13 | TGTGCCAGCAGTCACAGCAGCTCCTACGAGCAGTACTTC | CASSHSSSYEQYF
TRBJ2-1 | TRBD2 | TRBV27 | . | 15 | TGTGCCAGCAGCGGGACTAGCGGGAGTGTGGGTGAGCAGTTCTTC | CASSGTSGSVGEQFF
TRBJ2-5 | . | TRBV11-2 | . | 15 | TGTGCCAGCAGCTTAAATGCTGGGCTATACAATGAGCAGTACTTC | CASSLNAGLYNEQYF
TRBJ1-1 | . | TRBV7-3 | . | 16 | TGTGCCAGCAGCTGGGACGGTGCGGGGGCCGGCACTGAAGCTTTCTTT | CASSWDGAGAGTEAFF
TRBJ1-4 | TRBD1 | TRBV7-2 | . | 17 | TGTGCCAGCAGCTTGGTACAGGGGGCTTTGGCTAATGAAAAACTGTTTTTT | CASSLVQGALANEKLFF
TRBJ2-7 | . | TRBV10-3 | . | 15 | TGTGCCATCAGTGAGTCTGGGGCAGGGATATACGAGCAGTACTTC | CAISESGAGIYEQYF
TRBJ2-6 | . | TRBV10-3 | . | 13 | TGTGCCATCCGGCGCTCTGGGGCCAACGTCCTGACTTTC | CAIRRSGANVLTF
TRBJ2-3 | . | TRBV27 | few | 15 | TGTGCCAGCAGCCTCTCCGGGACAACCACAGATACGCAGTATTTT | CASSLSGTTTDTQYF
TRBJ2-7 | TRBD1 | TRBV12-3/TRBV12-4 | few | 12 | TGTGCCAGCCGACAGGGGCTCTACGAGCAGTACTTC | CASRQGLYEQYF